Included here is one T cell receptor (beta chain) sequence, with context. No antigen is known for it. Germline V CDR1 and CDR2: DFQATT, SNEGSKA (reference sequence). CDR3 size: 17 residues. V lost 2 bases, J lost 0 bases, and 9 bases stayed unmatched. This specimen belongs to a study of blood T cells in healthy people across ages. Study-level findings and limits: Greater diversity and more naive CD4+ cells were seen in long-lived donors than in aged donors.

At least 6.5 million PBMCs were isolated per sample. A sample-barcoded 5' primer and a J-beta primer mix were used in a second PCR of roughly 7 to 11 cycles. Tagging of each cDNA molecule was performed by a template-switch adaptor with 12 random nucleotides. CDR3-containing paired-end reads numbered at least 2.5 million in each sample. TCRdb used MiXCR to reprocess the 5' RACE reads, holding one entry per CDR3 protein. This table has about 970,000 distinct CDR3 sequences, roughly half appearing once. Sample: blood. The TCR sequence derives from a woman in her sixties in good health. J is TRBJ2-7 and V is TRBV20-1; TRBD2 matches at 11 bases. For the CDR3, the DNA is TGCAGTGCTAGACTCCCGGGACTAGCGGATAGCTCCTACGAGCAGTACTTC. It specifies CSARLPGLADSSYEQYF.